The present TCR beta chain was sequenced within a study of shared clonotypes between healthy human individuals. Data came from immunoSEQ multiplex PCR; TCRdb stores just in-frame clones and leaves some out. In the table there are about 2 million clones, roughly 94% of which are singletons. The V segment lost 4 bases and the J segment 4 bases; nucleotides outside the gene matches: 9. This CDR3 has 16 residues. Germline V gene lookup returns CDR1 ENHRY and CDR2 SYGVKD. The sample consisted of naive CD4+ T cells sorted from blood. The subset here: CD45RA+ positively selected. This chain links TRBV10-3 with TRBJ2-7, with 11 bases identical to TRBD2. The receptor was derived from a man aged 18 to 30 in good health. CDR3 in DNA: TGTGCCATCAGTGCCGGAACGGGACTAGCGGATTACGAGCAGTACTTC. Its translation is CAISAGTGLADYEQYF.